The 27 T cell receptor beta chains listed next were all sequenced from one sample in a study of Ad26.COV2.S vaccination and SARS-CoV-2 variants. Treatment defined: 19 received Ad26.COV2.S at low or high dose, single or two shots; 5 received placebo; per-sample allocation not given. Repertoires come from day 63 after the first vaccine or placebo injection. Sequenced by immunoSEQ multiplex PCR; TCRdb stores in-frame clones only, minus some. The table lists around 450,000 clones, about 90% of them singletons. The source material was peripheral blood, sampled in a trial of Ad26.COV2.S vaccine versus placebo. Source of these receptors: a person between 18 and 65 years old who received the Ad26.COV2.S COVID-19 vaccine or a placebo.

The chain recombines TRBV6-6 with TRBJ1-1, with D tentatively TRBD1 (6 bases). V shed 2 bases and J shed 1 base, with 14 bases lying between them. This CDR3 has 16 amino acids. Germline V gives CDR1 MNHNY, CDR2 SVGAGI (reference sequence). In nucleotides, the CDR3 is TGTGCCAGCAGTTACCCGAGGGGGGGTACGAACACTGAAGCTTTCTTT. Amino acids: CASSYPRGGTNTEAFF.

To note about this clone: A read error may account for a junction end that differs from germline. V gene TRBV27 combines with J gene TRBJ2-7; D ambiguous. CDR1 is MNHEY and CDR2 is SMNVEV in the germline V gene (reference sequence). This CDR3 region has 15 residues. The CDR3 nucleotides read TGTGCCAGCAGTCCCTCGCCAAGAAATTCTTACGGGCAGTACTTC. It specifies CASSPSPRNSYGQYF.

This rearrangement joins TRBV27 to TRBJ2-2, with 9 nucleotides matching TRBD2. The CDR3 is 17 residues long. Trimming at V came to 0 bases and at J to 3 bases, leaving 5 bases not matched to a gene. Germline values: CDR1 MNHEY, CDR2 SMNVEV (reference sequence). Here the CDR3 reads CASSLSLAGLHTGELFF. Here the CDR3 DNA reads TGTGCCAGCAGTTTATCTCTAGCGGGGCTTCACACCGGGGAGCTGTTTTTT.

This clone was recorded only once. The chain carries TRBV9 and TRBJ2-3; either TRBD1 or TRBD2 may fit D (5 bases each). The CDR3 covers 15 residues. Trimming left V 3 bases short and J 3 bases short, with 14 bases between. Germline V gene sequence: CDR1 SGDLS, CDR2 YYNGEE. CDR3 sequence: CASSARGRDTDTQYF. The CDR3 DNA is TGTGCCAGCAGCGCACGGGGCAGGGATACAGATACGCAGTATTTT.

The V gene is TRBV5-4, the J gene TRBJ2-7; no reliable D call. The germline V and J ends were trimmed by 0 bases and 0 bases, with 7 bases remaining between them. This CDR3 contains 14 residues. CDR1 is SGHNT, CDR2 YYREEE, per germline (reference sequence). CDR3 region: CASSLAQSSYEQYF. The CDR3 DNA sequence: TGTGCCAGCAGCTTGGCTCAGAGCTCCTACGAGCAGTACTTC.

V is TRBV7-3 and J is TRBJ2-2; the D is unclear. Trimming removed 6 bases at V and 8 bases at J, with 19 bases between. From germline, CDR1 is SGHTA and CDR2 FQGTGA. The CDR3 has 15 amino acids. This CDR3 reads CASRQKGTAKGELFF. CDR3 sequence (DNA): TGTGCCAGCAGACAAAAGGGAACAGCGAAGGGGGAGCTGTTTTTT. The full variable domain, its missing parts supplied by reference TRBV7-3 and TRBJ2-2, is GAGVSQTPSNKVTEKGKYVELRCDPISGHTALYWYRQSLGQGPEFLIYFQGTGAADDSGLPNDRFFAVRPEGSVSTLKIQRTERGDSAVYLCASRQKGTAKGELFFGEGSRLTVL.

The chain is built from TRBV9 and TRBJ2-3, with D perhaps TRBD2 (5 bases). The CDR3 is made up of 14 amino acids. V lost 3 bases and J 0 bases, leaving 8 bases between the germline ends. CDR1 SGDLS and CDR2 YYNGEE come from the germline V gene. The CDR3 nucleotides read TGTGCCAGCAGCGAGCGGTCTAGCACAGATACGCAGTATTTT. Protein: CASSERSSTDTQYF.

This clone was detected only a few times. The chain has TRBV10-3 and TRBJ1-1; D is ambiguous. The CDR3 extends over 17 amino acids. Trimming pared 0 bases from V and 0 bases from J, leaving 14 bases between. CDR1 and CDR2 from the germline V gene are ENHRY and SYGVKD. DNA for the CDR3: TGTGCCATCAGTGAGTCGAAGGTGAACTTCATGAACACTGAAGCTTTCTTT. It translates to CAISESKVNFMNTEAFF.

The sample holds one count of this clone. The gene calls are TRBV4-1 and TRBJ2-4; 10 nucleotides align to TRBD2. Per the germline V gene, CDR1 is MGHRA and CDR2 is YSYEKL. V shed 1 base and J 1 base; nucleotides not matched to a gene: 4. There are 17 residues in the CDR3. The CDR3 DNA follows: TGCGCCAGCAGCCAAGTTGATAGCGGGAGGGCCAAAAACATTCAGTACTTC. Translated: CASSQVDSGRAKNIQYF.

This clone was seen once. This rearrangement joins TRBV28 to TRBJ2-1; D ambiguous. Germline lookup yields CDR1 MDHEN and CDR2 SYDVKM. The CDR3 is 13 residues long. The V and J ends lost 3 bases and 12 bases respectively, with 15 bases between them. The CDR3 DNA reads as TGTGCCAGCAGTTTCCAAGGGCGCGTTTGGCAGTTCTTC. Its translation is CASSFQGRVWQFF.

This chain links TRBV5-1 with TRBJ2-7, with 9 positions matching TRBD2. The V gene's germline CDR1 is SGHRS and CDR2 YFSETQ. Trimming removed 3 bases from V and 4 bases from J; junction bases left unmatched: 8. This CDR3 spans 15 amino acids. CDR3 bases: TGCGCCAGCAGCTGGGGCGGTAGCGGGAGTTACGAGCAGTACTTC. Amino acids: CASSWGGSGSYEQYF.

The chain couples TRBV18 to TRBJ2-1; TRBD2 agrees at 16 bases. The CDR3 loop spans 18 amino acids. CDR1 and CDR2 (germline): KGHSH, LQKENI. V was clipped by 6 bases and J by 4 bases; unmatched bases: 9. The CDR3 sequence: CASSQPGLAGGVYNEQFF. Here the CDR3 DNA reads TGTGCCAGCTCCCAACCGGGACTAGCGGGAGGGGTATACAATGAGCAGTTCTTC.

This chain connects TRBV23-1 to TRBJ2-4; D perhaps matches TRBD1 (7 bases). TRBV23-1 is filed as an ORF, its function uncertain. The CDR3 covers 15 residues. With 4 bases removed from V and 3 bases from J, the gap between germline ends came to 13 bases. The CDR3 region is CASSRAGQNKNIQYF. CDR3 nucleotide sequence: TGCGCCAGCAGTCGGGCGGGACAGAACAAAAACATTCAGTACTTC.

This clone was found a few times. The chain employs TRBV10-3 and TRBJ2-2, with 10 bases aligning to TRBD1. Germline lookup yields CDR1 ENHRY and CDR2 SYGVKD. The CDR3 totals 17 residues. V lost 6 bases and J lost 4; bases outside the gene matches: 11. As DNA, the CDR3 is TGTGCCATCAGCACAGCTGACAGGGGGCCCGGCACCGGGGAGCTGTTTTTT. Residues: CAISTADRGPGTGELFF.

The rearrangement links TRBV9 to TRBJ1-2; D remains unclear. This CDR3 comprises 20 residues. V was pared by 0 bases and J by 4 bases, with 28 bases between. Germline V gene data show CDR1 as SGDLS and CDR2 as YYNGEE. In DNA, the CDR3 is TGTGCCAGCAGCGTAGACGTTAGGGCCTTAAACGCCGAAGGGAGCTATGGCTACACCTTC. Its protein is CASSVDVRALNAEGSYGYTF.

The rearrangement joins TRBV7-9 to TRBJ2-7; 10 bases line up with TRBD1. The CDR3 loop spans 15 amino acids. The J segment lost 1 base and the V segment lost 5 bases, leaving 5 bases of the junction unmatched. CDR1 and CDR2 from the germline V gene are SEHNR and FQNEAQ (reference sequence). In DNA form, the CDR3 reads TGTGCCAGCAGCGGGCGGACAGGGGGTTCCTACGAGCAGTACTTC. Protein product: CASSGRTGGSYEQYF.

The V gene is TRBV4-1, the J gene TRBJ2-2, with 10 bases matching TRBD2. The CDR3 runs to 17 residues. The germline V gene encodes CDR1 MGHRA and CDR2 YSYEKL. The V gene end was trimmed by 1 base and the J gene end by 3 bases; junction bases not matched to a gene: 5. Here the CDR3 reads CASSQAPAGGDTGELFF. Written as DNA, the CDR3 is TGCGCCAGCAGCCAAGCCCCAGCGGGAGGGGACACCGGGGAGCTGTTTTTT.

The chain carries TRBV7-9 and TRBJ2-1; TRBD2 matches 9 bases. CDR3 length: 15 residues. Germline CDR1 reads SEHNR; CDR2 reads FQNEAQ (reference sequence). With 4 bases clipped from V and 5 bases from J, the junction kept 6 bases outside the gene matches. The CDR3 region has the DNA TGTGCCAGCAGCTCCCGACTAGCGGATGACAATGAGCAGTTCTTC. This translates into CASSSRLADDNEQFF. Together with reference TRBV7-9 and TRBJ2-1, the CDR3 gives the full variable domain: DTGVSQNPRHKITKRGQNVTFRCDPISEHNRLYWYRQTLGQGPEFLTYFQNEAQLEKSRLLSDRFSAERPKGSFSTLEIQRTEQGDSAMYLCASSSRLADDNEQFFGPGTRLTVL.

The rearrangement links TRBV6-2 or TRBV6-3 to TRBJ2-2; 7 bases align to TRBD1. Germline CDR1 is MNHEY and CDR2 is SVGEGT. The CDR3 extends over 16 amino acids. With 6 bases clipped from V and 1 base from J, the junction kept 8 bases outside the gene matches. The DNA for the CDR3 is TGTGCCAGCAGCCGGGGACAGATCGGGAACACCGGGGAGCTGTTTTTT. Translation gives CASSRGQIGNTGELFF.

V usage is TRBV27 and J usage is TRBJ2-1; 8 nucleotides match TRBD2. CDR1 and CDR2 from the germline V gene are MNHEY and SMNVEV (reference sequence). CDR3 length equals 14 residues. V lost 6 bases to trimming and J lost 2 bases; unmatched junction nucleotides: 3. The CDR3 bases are TGTGCCAGCAGCGGCGGGAGGACCTACAATGAGCAGTTCTTC. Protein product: CASSGGRTYNEQFF.

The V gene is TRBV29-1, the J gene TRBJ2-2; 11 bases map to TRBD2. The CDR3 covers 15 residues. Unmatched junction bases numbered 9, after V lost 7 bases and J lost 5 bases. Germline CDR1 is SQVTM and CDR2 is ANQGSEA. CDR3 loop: CSALSGRAGTGELFF. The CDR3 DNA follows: TGCAGCGCCCTTAGCGGGAGGGCCGGGACCGGGGAGCTGTTTTTT.

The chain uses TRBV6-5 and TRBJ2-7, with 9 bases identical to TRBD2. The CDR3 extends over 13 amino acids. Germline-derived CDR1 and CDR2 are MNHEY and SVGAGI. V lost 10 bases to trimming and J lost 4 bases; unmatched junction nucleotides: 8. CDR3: CATLAGVVYEQYF. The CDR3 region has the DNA TGTGCCACCTTAGCGGGAGTTGTGTACGAGCAGTACTTC.

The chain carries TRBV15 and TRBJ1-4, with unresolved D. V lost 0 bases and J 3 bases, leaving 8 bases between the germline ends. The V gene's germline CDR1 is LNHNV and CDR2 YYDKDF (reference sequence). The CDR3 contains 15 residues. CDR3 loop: CATSRDLQSNEKLFF. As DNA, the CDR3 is TGTGCCACCAGCAGAGATTTACAGTCTAATGAAAAACTGTTTTTT. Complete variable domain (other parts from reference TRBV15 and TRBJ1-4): DAMVIQNPRYQVTQFGKPVTLSCSQTLNHNVMYWYQQKSSQAPKLLFHYYDKDFNNEADTPDNFQSRRPNTSFCFLDIRSPGLGDTAMYLCATSRDLQSNEKLFFGSGTQLSVL.

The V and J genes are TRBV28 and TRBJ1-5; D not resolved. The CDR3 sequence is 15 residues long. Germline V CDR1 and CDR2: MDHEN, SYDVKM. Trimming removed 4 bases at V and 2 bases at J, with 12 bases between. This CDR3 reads CASSSGGTGNQPQHF. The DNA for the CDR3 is TGTGCCAGCAGTTCAGGAGGAACGGGCAATCAGCCCCAGCATTTT.

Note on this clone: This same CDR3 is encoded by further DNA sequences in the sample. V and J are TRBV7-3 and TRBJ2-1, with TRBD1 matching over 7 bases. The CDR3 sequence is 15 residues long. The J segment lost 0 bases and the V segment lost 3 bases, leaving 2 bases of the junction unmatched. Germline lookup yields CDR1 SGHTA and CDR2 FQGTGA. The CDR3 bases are TGTGCCAGCAGCTTGGACAGGAGCTCCTACAATGAGCAGTTCTTC. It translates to CASSLDRSSYNEQFF. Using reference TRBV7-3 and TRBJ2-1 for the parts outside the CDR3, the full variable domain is GAGVSQTPSNKVTEKGKYVELRCDPISGHTALYWYRQSLGQGPEFLIYFQGTGAADDSGLPNDRFFAVRPEGSVSTLKIQRTERGDSAVYLCASSLDRSSYNEQFFGPGTRLTVL.

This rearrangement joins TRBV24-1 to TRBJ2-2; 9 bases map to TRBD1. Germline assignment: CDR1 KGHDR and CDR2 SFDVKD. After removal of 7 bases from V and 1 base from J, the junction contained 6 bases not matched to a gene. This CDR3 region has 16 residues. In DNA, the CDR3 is TGTGCCACCAGCGCCCCGGGACAGGGGAACACCGGGGAGCTGTTTTTT. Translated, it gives CATSAPGQGNTGELFF.

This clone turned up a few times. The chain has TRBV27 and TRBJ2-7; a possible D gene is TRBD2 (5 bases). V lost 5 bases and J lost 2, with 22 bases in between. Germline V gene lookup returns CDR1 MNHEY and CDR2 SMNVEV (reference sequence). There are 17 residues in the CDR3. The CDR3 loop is CASSLPSRAALPYEQYF. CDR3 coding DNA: TGTGCCAGCAGTCTCCCCTCCAGAGCGGCTCTACCCTACGAGCAGTACTTC.